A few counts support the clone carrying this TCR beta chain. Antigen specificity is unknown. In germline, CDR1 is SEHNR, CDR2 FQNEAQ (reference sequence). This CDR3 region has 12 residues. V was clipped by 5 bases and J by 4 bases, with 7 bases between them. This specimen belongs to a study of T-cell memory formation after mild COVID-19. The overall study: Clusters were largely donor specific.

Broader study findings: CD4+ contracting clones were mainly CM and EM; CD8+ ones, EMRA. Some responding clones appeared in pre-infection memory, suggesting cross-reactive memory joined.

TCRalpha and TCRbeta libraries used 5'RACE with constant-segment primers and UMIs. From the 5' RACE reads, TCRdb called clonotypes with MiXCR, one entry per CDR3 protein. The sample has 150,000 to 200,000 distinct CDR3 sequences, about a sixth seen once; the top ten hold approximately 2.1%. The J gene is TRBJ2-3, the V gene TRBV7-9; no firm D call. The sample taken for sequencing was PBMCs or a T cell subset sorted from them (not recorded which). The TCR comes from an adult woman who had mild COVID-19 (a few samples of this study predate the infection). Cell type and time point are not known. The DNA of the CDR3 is TGTGCCAGCAGCCTCACAGCAGATACGCAGTATTTT. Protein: CASSLTADTQYF.